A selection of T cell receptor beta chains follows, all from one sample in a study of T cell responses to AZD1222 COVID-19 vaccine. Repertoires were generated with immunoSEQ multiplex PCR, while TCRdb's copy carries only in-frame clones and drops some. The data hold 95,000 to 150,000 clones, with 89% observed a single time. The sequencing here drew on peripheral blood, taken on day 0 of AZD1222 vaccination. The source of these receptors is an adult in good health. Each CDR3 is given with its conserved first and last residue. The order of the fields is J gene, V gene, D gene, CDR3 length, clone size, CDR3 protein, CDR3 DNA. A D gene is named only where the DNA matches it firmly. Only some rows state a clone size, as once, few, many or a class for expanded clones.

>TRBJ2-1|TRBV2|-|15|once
CASSERQGRYNEQFF
TGTGCCAGCAGTGAAAGGCAGGGGAGGTACAATGAGCAGTTCTTC
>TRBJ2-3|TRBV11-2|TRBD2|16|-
CASSLAPSGATDTQYF
TGTGCCAGCAGCTTAGCGCCTAGCGGGGCCACAGATACGCAGTATTTT
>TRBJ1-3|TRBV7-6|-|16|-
CASSLAGQGSGNTIYF
TGTGCCAGCAGCTTAGCTGGGCAGGGGTCTGGAAACACCATATATTTT
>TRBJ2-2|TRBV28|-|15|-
CASSFLDRDAGELFF
TGTGCCAGCAGTTTCCTCGACCGGGATGCCGGGGAGCTGTTTTTT
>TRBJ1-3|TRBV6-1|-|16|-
CASSDDGRAFGNTIYF
TGTGCCAGCAGTGACGACGGCCGGGCGTTTGGAAACACCATATATTTT
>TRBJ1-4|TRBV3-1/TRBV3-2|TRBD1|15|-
CASSPLGTDNEKLFF
TGTGCCAGCAGCCCTTTAGGGACAGATAATGAAAAACTGTTTTTT
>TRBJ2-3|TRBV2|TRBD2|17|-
CASSQPGLAASTDTQYF
TGTGCCAGCAGTCAACCGGGACTAGCGGCTAGCACAGATACGCAGTATTTT
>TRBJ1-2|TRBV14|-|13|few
CASSHPGAEGYTF
TGTGCCAGCAGTCACCCGGGGGCTGAAGGCTACACCTTC
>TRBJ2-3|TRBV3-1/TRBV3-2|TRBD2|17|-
CASSQDWEGKRTDTQYF
TGTGCCAGCAGCCAAGATTGGGAGGGTAAACGCACAGATACGCAGTATTTT
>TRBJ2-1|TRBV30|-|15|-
CAWSVLGGLYNEQFF
TGTGCCTGGAGTGTACTAGGCGGGTTATACAATGAGCAGTTCTTC
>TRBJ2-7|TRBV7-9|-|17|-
CASSLDWVTKTAYEQYF
TGTGCCAGCAGCTTAGATTGGGTTACAAAGACGGCCTACGAGCAGTACTTC
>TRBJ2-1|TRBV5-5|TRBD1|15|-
CASSSGQESYNEQFF
TGTGCCAGCAGCTCGGGACAGGAGTCCTACAATGAGCAGTTCTTC
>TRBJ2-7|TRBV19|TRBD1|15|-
CASSSRQGASYEQYF
TGTGCCAGTAGCTCCAGACAGGGGGCCTCCTACGAGCAGTACTTC